This T cell receptor beta chain was identified during a study of OX40 agonist ivuxolimab in advanced cancers. Study outcomes and limitations: On average, CD8+ T cells had more expanded clones than CD4+.

Only in-frame clones appear in the TCRdb table, and some are missing; sequencing was by immunoSEQ multiplex PCR. The sample includes about 83,000 clones, 84% seen only once; the top ten take 1.5% to 2%. A note on this clone: Its antigen is still unknown.

Germline CDR1 reads LGHNT; CDR2 reads FRNRAP. The CDR3 is made up of 14 amino acids. V lost 1 base to trimming and J lost 6 bases; unmatched junction nucleotides: 3. This sequence originates from an adult with an advanced solid tumor such as melanoma, head and neck, liver or kidney cancer. This material consisted of CD4+ or CD8+ T cells sorted from blood, taken in a trial of the OX40 agonist ivuxolimab. The chain is built from TRBV12-5 and TRBJ2-7, with 10 bases that match TRBD1. CDR3 sequence (DNA): TGTGCTAGTGGTTTGGGACAGGGGGCGGGCGAGCAGTACTTC. Its protein product is CASGLGQGAGEQYF.